These 6 T cell receptor beta chains originate from one sample sequenced in a study of shared clonotypes between healthy human individuals. TCRdb's table, derived via immunoSEQ multiplex PCR, lists solely in-frame clones and lacks some. The sample shows about 2.4 million clones, approximately 93% of them seen only once. The specimen sequenced was naive CD4+ T cells from PBMCs. Subset in this sample: CD45RA+ positively selected. Receptors were obtained from a man between 18 and 29 years old in good health. Some clones in this sample may be carry-over from other donors' samples.

The CDR3, as DNA: TGCGCCAGCAGGGGAAATGTGGGACCTGAGCAGTTCTTC. Its translation is CASRGNVGPEQFF. V gene TRBV5-1 combines with J gene TRBJ2-1; D tentatively fits TRBD1 or TRBD2 (5 bases each). The germline V and J ends were trimmed by 5 bases and 9 bases, with 15 bases remaining between them. The CDR3 covers 13 residues. The V gene's germline CDR1 is SGHRS and CDR2 YFSETQ.

In this sample, this clone turned up a few times. The chain joins TRBV28 to TRBJ1-1; 9 bases are a match to TRBD1. Germline V lookup: CDR1 MDHEN, CDR2 SYDVKM. The CDR3 sequence is 14 residues long. V trimming: 6 bases; J trimming: 5 bases; junction bases outside the gene matches: 7. This CDR3 is CASSRTGDGTEAFF. The CDR3 DNA reads TGTGCCAGCAGCCGGACAGGGGATGGGACTGAAGCTTTCTTT.

Turning to this clone: The same CDR3 arises from other DNA sequences in this sample as well. This CDR3 is CASSLGYQETQYF. The DNA of the CDR3 is TGTGCCAGCAGCTTAGGGTACCAAGAGACCCAGTACTTC. The chain employs TRBV7-3 and TRBJ2-5, with D uncertain. V lost 2 bases, J lost 0 bases, and 4 bases lay in between. This CDR3 contains 13 residues. The germline V gene encodes CDR1 SGHTA and CDR2 FQGTGA.

The chain links TRBV7-9 to TRBJ1-3; D ambiguous. Germline CDR1 SEHNR, CDR2 FQNEAQ (reference sequence). This CDR3 has 15 residues. The ends were cut back, 7 bases at V and 0 bases at J, with 13 bases in the middle. The DNA for the CDR3 is TGTGCCAGCAACCTTCGGAGTGGCTCTGGAAACACCATATATTTT. It specifies CASNLRSGSGNTIYF.

The V and J genes are TRBV25-1 and TRBJ1-2, with a possible D match to TRBD1 (5 bases). The CDR3 runs 15 residues. Trimming pared 3 bases from V and 4 bases from J, leaving 15 bases between. Germline CDR1 and CDR2: MGHDK and SYGVNS. This CDR3 is CASSDQGPGGYGYTF. The CDR3, as DNA: TGTGCCAGCAGTGATCAGGGTCCGGGGGGCTATGGCTACACCTTC.

This clone was detected a few times. The same CDR3 arises from other DNA sequences in this sample as well. The chain joins TRBV5-1 to TRBJ2-7; D is perhaps TRBD2 (5 bases). The V gene's germline CDR1 is SGHRS and CDR2 YFSETQ. The ends were cut back, 0 bases at V and 0 bases at J, with 7 bases in the middle. The CDR3 consists of 14 residues. CDR3 DNA: TGCGCCAGCAGCTTGGTCGGGGACTCCTACGAGCAGTACTTC. Its protein product is CASSLVGDSYEQYF.